The sequence of this TCR beta chain was determined in a study of T cell responses to AZD1222 COVID-19 vaccine. Study conclusions and caveats: Females outnumbered males among donors, who were mostly white British; clonal diversity was possibly underestimated.

A remark on this clone: Its antigen is not known.

The germline V gene has CDR1 LNHNV and CDR2 YYDKDF (reference sequence). J was trimmed by 3 bases and V by 0 bases; bases with no gene match: 9. CDR3 length: 17 residues. The method was immunoSEQ multiplex PCR; TCRdb's version includes in-frame clones alone and lacks a portion of them. The sample has 100,000 to 140,000 clones, 85% to 95% seen once; the top ten hold roughly 6%. Investigators merged groups given second doses at roughly 4 or roughly 12 weeks. The chain has TRBV15 and TRBJ2-5, with 8 positions matching TRBD2. The receptor was isolated from an adult who received the AZD1222 COVID-19 vaccine. The sample here was peripheral blood, taken 28 days after the second AZD1222 dose. In DNA form, the CDR3 reads TGTGCCACCAGCAGAGATGCCTTTTGGCGGGGGGAAGAGACCCAGTACTTC. Protein sequence: CATSRDAFWRGEETQYF.